Given below is one T cell receptor beta chain in context. This entry comes from a study of technical replicates of blood from a few donors. J was trimmed by 5 bases and V by 3 bases; bases with no gene match: 11. This CDR3 is 17 amino acids long. CDR1 and CDR2 from the germline V gene are SEHNR and FQNEAQ (reference sequence). Using immunoSEQ multiplex PCR, the repertoire was profiled, and TCRdb retains in-frame clones only, with some absent. The sample has 70,000 to 90,000 clones; 94% are singletons. Sequencing used T cells isolated from PBMCs. J is TRBJ2-7 and V is TRBV7-9, with 12 bases fitting TRBD2. This TCR was recovered from a human donor in good health. CDR3 coding DNA: TGTGCCAGCAGCTTGGGAACTAGCGGGAGGTGGGCCGACGAGCAGTACTTC. This gives the protein CASSLGTSGRWADEQYF.